These 27 T cell receptor beta chains came from one sample sequenced in a study of OX40 agonist ivuxolimab in advanced cancers. Profiling relied on immunoSEQ multiplex PCR, and the TCRdb table lists in-frame clones only, not all of them. The sample shows about 44,000 clones, around 87% of them seen only once. Material: CD4+ or CD8+ T cells sorted from blood, obtained in a trial of the OX40 agonist ivuxolimab. These receptors originate from an adult with an advanced solid tumor such as melanoma, head and neck, liver or kidney cancer.

This clone showed up just a few times. V gene TRBV5-1 combines with J gene TRBJ1-1, with D possibly being TRBD1 (5 bases). Germline loops: CDR1 SGHRS, CDR2 YFSETQ. This CDR3 spans 14 amino acids. Trimming left V 4 bases short and J 1 base short, with 11 bases between. The CDR3 DNA reads as TGCGCCAGCAGCGGGGGGACGGGGAACACTGAAGCTTTCTTT. This sequence encodes CASSGGTGNTEAFF.

This clone was seen just once. V gene TRBV6-5 combines with J gene TRBJ2-5, with a tentative D call TRBD1 (5 bases). The CDR3 sequence is 13 residues long. The germline V gene encodes CDR1 MNHEY and CDR2 SVGAGI. Trimming stripped 5 bases from V and 1 base from J, with 8 bases between. This chain's CDR3 is CASSRTLQETQYF. In DNA, the CDR3 is TGTGCCAGCAGTAGGACACTCCAAGAGACCCAGTACTTC.

This chain joins TRBV18 and TRBJ1-1; D is possibly TRBD1 (6 bases). Trimming took off 2 bases at V and 4 bases at J, with 11 bases between the two ends. Germline-derived CDR1 and CDR2 are KGHSH and LQKENI. The CDR3 sequence is 14 residues long. This CDR3 is CASSPGQRGTEAFF. Written as DNA, the CDR3 is TGTGCCAGCTCACCAGGACAGCGGGGCACTGAAGCTTTCTTT.

This chain connects TRBV5-1 to TRBJ1-4; TRBD1 aligns across 7 bases. Germline values: CDR1 SGHRS, CDR2 YFSETQ. Trimming at V came to 4 bases and at J to 8 bases, leaving 11 bases not matched to a gene. This CDR3 region has 15 residues. The CDR3 DNA is TGCGCCAGCAGCCAAGGCGGGACAGAAAAGGAAAAACTGTTTTTT. Translated, it gives CASSQGGTEKEKLFF.

This clone was counted a few times. This chain joins TRBV19 and TRBJ2-7; D might be TRBD2 (5 bases). The CDR3 contains 17 residues. From germline, CDR1 is LNHDA and CDR2 SQIVND (reference sequence). Trimming removed 3 bases at V and 5 bases at J, with 23 bases between. The CDR3 sequence is CASSMPTVIGSIDEQYF. CDR3 DNA sequence: TGTGCCAGTAGTATGCCCACGGTGATAGGGAGTATCGACGAGCAGTACTTC.

The V gene is TRBV10-3, the J gene TRBJ2-6, with D perhaps TRBD1 or TRBD2 (5 bases each). From germline, CDR1 is ENHRY and CDR2 SYGVKD. V gave up 10 bases and J gave up 0 bases, with 13 bases separating them. The CDR3 has 15 amino acids. CDR3 sequence: CATRGATSGANVLTF. In DNA, the CDR3 is TGTGCCACCCGAGGGGCAACCTCTGGGGCCAACGTCCTGACTTTC.

The genes are TRBV27 and TRBJ1-3; D is unclear. This CDR3 is built from 14 residues. Germline lookup yields CDR1 MNHEY and CDR2 SMNVEV (reference sequence). V gave up 4 bases and J gave up 0 bases, with 7 bases separating them. CDR3 DNA: TGTGCCAGCAGTTCCCGCGGCTCTGGAAACACCATATATTTT. Translation: CASSSRGSGNTIYF.

This chain joins TRBV6-6 and TRBJ1-1, with TRBD1 as a possible D gene (5 bases). The germline CDR1 and CDR2 sequences are MNHNY and SVGAGI (reference sequence). There are 14 residues in the CDR3. The germline V and J ends were trimmed by 7 bases and 4 bases, with 16 bases remaining between them. The CDR3 loop is CASMVIFGGTEAFF. CDR3 DNA: TGTGCCAGCATGGTAATCTTTGGGGGCACTGAAGCTTTCTTT.

The chain has TRBV6-1 and TRBJ2-7; 7 bases fit TRBD2. Trimming at V came to 3 bases and at J to 5 bases, leaving 4 bases not matched to a gene. CDR1 is MNHNS and CDR2 is SASEGT in the germline V gene. The CDR3 contains 13 residues. CDR3 sequence reads: CASSDQGGDEQYF. CDR3 DNA: TGTGCCAGCAGTGACCAGGGAGGGGACGAGCAGTACTTC.

J is TRBJ2-2 and V is TRBV4-2; D gene unclear. The CDR3 sequence is 14 residues long. CDR1 and CDR2 from the germline V gene are LGHNA and YNFKEQ. Trimming shortened V by 2 bases and J by 5 bases, and 9 bases separated the two germline ends. The CDR3, as DNA: TGTGCCAGCAGCCAAAGAGACGGGACCGGGGAGCTGTTTTTT. Residues: CASSQRDGTGELFF.

The rearrangement links TRBV9 to TRBJ2-5; 13 positions agree with TRBD2. TRBJ2-7 explains the end of the DNA better; the J call may be wrong. The length of the CDR3 is 17 residues. Per germline, CDR1 SGDLS and CDR2 YYNGEE. The CDR3 here is CASSATSGRLGSYEQYF. CDR3 coding DNA: TGTGCCAGCAGCGCGACTAGCGGGAGGCTTGGTTCCTACGAGCAGTACTTC.

This chain joins TRBV28 and TRBJ1-1; a possible D gene is TRBD1 (6 bases). Per the germline V gene, CDR1 is MDHEN and CDR2 is SYDVKM. There are 15 residues in the CDR3. V lost 5 bases to trimming and J lost 1 base, with 14 bases between them. The CDR3 region has the DNA TGTGCCAGCAGTACTAGGGACAACCGGAACACTGAAGCTTTCTTT. Amino acid sequence: CASSTRDNRNTEAFF.

This chain uses TRBV18 with TRBJ2-1; 7 bases match TRBD2. CDR1 is KGHSH and CDR2 is LQKENI in the germline V gene. J lost 3 bases, V lost 6 bases, and 14 bases had no gene match. This CDR3 is 17 amino acids long. The DNA for the CDR3 is TGTGCCAGCTCGGCCTTGGTAGGGCTAGCGGTCTACAATGAGCAGTTCTTC. It is translated as CASSALVGLAVYNEQFF.

The chain uses TRBV7-8 and TRBJ2-7; D gene unclear. From germline, CDR1 is SGHVS and CDR2 FQNEAQ. The CDR3 is made up of 13 amino acids. V was cut by 5 bases and J by 5 bases, with 13 bases left in between. The CDR3 region has the DNA TGTGCCAGCAGCCTGGACCGGGCAAACGAGCAGTACTTC. Translation gives CASSLDRANEQYF. The full variable domain, rest sourced from reference TRBV7-8 and TRBJ2-7, is GAGVSQSPRYKVAKRGQDVALRCDPISGHVSLFWYQQALGQGPEFLTYFQNEAQLDKSGLPSDRFFAERPEGSVSTLKIQRTQQEDSAVYLCASSLDRANEQYFGPGTRLTVT.

This chain uses TRBV30 with TRBJ2-1; D unresolved. The V end was cut by 8 bases, the J end by 0 bases, with 17 bases between. Germline V lookup: CDR1 GTSNPN, CDR2 SVGIG (reference sequence). This CDR3 is 15 amino acids long. The CDR3 bases are TGTGCCGTGAGCCGGGCACTATCCTCCTACAATGAGCAGTTCTTC. Residues: CAVSRALSSYNEQFF.

The chain links TRBV7-2 to TRBJ1-5, with TRBD1 matching 11 bases. With 4 bases clipped from V and 9 bases from J, the junction kept 5 bases outside the gene matches. Germline V lookup: CDR1 SGHTA, CDR2 FQGNSA. This CDR3 is 14 amino acids long. This chain's CDR3 is CASSSGQGARPQHF. The CDR3 coding sequence is TGTGCCAGCAGCTCCGGACAGGGGGCCAGGCCCCAGCATTTT. Variable domain in full (rest from reference TRBV7-2 and TRBJ1-5): GAGVSQSPSNKVTEKGKDVELRCDPISGHTALYWYRQSLGQGLEFLIYFQGNSAPDKSGLPSDRFSAERTGGSVSTLTIQRTQQEDSAVYLCASSSGQGARPQHFGDGTRLSIL.

V usage is TRBV25-1 and J usage is TRBJ1-4; TRBD1 is a possible D gene (6 bases). This CDR3 region has 14 residues. V dropped 7 bases and J dropped 7 bases, with 16 bases sitting between them. From germline, CDR1 is MGHDK and CDR2 SYGVNS. The CDR3 DNA sequence: TGTGCCAGCACCCAGAGGGGGGGTGGTGAAAAACTGTTTTTT. Its protein product is CASTQRGGGEKLFF.

The V call is TRBV2, the J call TRBJ1-1; possible D gene TRBD1, 5 bases. Trimming took 6 bases from V and 11 from J, leaving 13 bases between them. This CDR3 comprises 11 residues. The germline V gene encodes CDR1 SNHLY and CDR2 FYNNEI. The CDR3 bases are TGTGCCAGCAGAGGGGACCTCCGGGCTTTCTTT. It is translated as CASRGDLRAFF.

CDR3 in DNA: TGTGCCAGCAGCTTGGGGGGAACAGGGGCCTACGAGCAGTACTTC. Encoded protein: CASSLGGTGAYEQYF. The V and J genes are TRBV5-6 and TRBJ2-7; TRBD1 aligns across 7 bases. The CDR3 covers 15 residues. CDR1 and CDR2 from the germline V gene are SGHDT and YYEEEE. Trimming took 0 bases from V and 2 from J; bases not matched to a gene: 5.

This rearrangement joins TRBV28 to TRBJ2-3; D gene ambiguous. The CDR3 spans 13 residues. Germline V gene data show CDR1 as MDHEN and CDR2 as SYDVKM. V shed 5 bases and J shed 3 bases, with 9 bases lying between them. The DNA of the CDR3 is TGTGCCAGCAGTCCGTTGATTACAGATACGCAGTATTTT. This gives the protein CASSPLITDTQYF.

V gene TRBV9 combines with J gene TRBJ2-5, with 15 bases lining up with TRBD2. The length of the CDR3 is 16 residues. Germline CDR1 and CDR2: SGDLS and YYNGEE. The V segment lost 4 bases and the J segment 2 bases; nucleotides outside the gene matches: 3. CDR3 region: CASSLGTSGGQETQYF. The CDR3 DNA follows: TGTGCCAGCAGCCTCGGGACTAGCGGGGGGCAAGAGACCCAGTACTTC.

This clone was found a few times. This chain connects TRBV5-1 to TRBJ2-5; the D is unclear. V gave up 5 bases and J gave up 5 bases, with 16 bases separating them. Per germline, CDR1 SGHRS and CDR2 YFSETQ. The CDR3 consists of 14 residues. CDR3 protein: CASSTEPPSETQYF. The CDR3 region has the DNA TGCGCCAGCAGTACCGAACCCCCGTCGGAGACCCAGTACTTC.

CDR3 sequence (DNA): TGTGCCAGCAGCCTAAGGGGGCTTGCAACTAATGAAAAACTGTTTTTT. Translating gives CASSLRGLATNEKLFF. The chain has TRBV28 and TRBJ1-4, with 7 bases aligning to TRBD1. The germline V gene encodes CDR1 MDHEN and CDR2 SYDVKM. The V gene end was trimmed by 6 bases and the J gene end by 0 bases; junction bases not matched to a gene: 7. This CDR3 comprises 16 residues. The variable domain in full, completed from reference TRBV28 and TRBJ1-4, reads DVKVTQSSRYLVKRTGEKVFLECVQDMDHENMFWYRQDPGLGLRLIYFSYDVKMKEKGDIPEGYSVSREKKERFSLILESASTNQTSMYLCASSLRGLATNEKLFFGSGTQLSVL.

The chain is built from TRBV5-6 and TRBJ1-5, with D maybe TRBD1 (5 bases). The CDR3 covers 15 residues. Trimming removed 0 bases from V and 4 bases from J, with 11 bases in between. Germline V gene sequence: CDR1 SGHDT, CDR2 YYEEEE. The CDR3 DNA follows: TGTGCCAGCAGCTTGGGCCGCCAGGGAAATCAGCCCCAGCATTTT. It codes for CASSLGRQGNQPQHF.

The chain couples TRBV5-4 to TRBJ1-2, with D hard to call. V lost 0 bases to trimming and J lost 4 bases, with 7 bases between them. The CDR3 contains 13 residues. Germline loops: CDR1 SGHNT, CDR2 YYREEE (reference sequence). CDR3: CASSLDVGYGYTF. The CDR3 bases are TGTGCCAGCAGCTTGGATGTGGGCTATGGCTACACCTTC.

J is TRBJ1-2 and V is TRBV28, with D possibly matching TRBD1 (5 bases). Trimming took 6 bases from V and 5 from J, leaving 10 bases between them. The germline V gene has CDR1 MDHEN and CDR2 SYDVKM. CDR3 length equals 12 residues. The CDR3 region is CASSLAGYGYTF. Written as DNA, the CDR3 is TGTGCCAGCAGCCTCGCAGGGTATGGCTACACCTTC.

This chain connects TRBV7-6 to TRBJ2-1; TRBD2 matches 10 bases. The CDR3 covers 20 residues. Trimming cost V 2 bases and J 2 bases; bases outside gene matches: 15. Germline CDR1 SGHVS, CDR2 FNYEAQ. The chain's CDR3 is CASSLRGGGGLAGAYNEQFF. The CDR3 DNA follows: TGTGCCAGCAGCTTACGTGGGGGAGGAGGGCTAGCGGGAGCCTACAATGAGCAGTTCTTC.